Following are 24 T cell receptor beta chains from one sample sequenced in a study of blood T cell repertoires in COVID-19. Profiling relied on immunoSEQ multiplex PCR, and the TCRdb table lists in-frame clones only, not all of them. The sample consists of around 36,000 clones, 82% of them appearing once. The sequenced sample was peripheral blood. The receptors here all came from an elderly man with active or convalescent COVID-19.

The J gene is TRBJ1-1, the V gene TRBV30; tentative D call: TRBD1 (6 bases). Germline V gives CDR1 GTSNPN, CDR2 SVGIG (reference sequence). The CDR3 spans 13 residues. The V end lost 4 bases, the J end lost 4 bases, and 13 bases lay between the germline ends. The CDR3: CAWTRGVGTEAFF. For the CDR3, the DNA is TGTGCCTGGACCAGGGGAGTGGGCACTGAAGCTTTCTTT.

By its share, this clone is large. The CDR3 nucleotides read TGCGCCAGCAGCTTTGAGGGTGATCAGCCCCAGCATTTT. Translated, it gives CASSFEGDQPQHF. The rearrangement uses TRBV5-1 and TRBJ1-5; unclear D gene. V shed 2 bases and J shed 5 bases, with 8 bases lying between them. Germline V gene sequence: CDR1 SGHRS, CDR2 YFSETQ. The CDR3 has 13 residues.

This sequence joins TRBV3-1 (or the pseudogene TRBV3-2) and TRBJ2-1, with TRBD2 matching 8 bases. The CDR3 is 16 residues long. Germline CDR1 LGHDT, CDR2 YNNKEL (reference sequence). Losses at the gene ends were 0 bases for V and 3 bases for J; bases not matched to a gene: 4. The CDR3 DNA reads as TGTGCCAGCAGCCAAGATAAACTAGCGGTCTACAATGAGCAGTTCTTC. Translating it yields CASSQDKLAVYNEQFF.

The chain combines TRBV3-1 (or the pseudogene TRBV3-2) with TRBJ1-2, with a weak D call TRBD1 (5 bases). V was cut by 4 bases and J by 9 bases, with 12 bases left in between. The CDR3 has 12 residues. Germline V CDR1 and CDR2: LGHDT, YNNKEL (reference sequence). CDR3 in DNA: TGTGCCAGCAGCCTCGTGGAGGGGAGCTACACCTTC. As protein: CASSLVEGSYTF.

V is TRBV7-9 and J is TRBJ2-5, with D perhaps TRBD2 (5 bases). The V gene's germline CDR1 is SEHNR and CDR2 FQNEAQ (reference sequence). The V and J ends lost 4 bases and 3 bases respectively, with 18 bases between them. This CDR3 region has 16 residues. The CDR3 loop is CASSSPGRGKKETQYF. In DNA form, the CDR3 reads TGTGCCAGCAGCTCGCCCGGTAGAGGGAAGAAAGAGACCCAGTACTTC.

This sequence joins TRBV5-4 and TRBJ2-5; 10 bases align to TRBD1. V lost 4 bases and J lost 7; bases outside the gene matches: 13. Germline CDR1 is SGHNT and CDR2 is YYREEE (reference sequence). This CDR3 spans 16 amino acids. This CDR3 reads CASSPPPGQGLGTQYF. CDR3 nucleotides: TGTGCCAGCAGCCCTCCCCCGGGACAGGGGTTAGGGACCCAGTACTTC.

This clone was recorded once. The gene calls are TRBV19 and TRBJ1-5; D possibly corresponds to TRBD1 (6 bases). The ends were cut back, 3 bases at V and 4 bases at J, with 16 bases in the middle. CDR3 length: 16 amino acids. The germline gives CDR1 LNHDA, CDR2 SQIVND (reference sequence). CDR3 in amino acids: CASSMRGRGTNQPQHF. For the CDR3, the DNA is TGTGCCAGTAGTATGAGGGGTAGGGGGACAAATCAGCCCCAGCATTTT.

The chain employs TRBV19 and TRBJ1-4; perhaps TRBD1 as D (6 bases). This CDR3 has 16 residues. The V gene lost 5 bases and the J gene lost 0 bases, with 13 bases spanning the gap. The germline gives CDR1 LNHDA, CDR2 SQIVND (reference sequence). DNA of the CDR3: TGTGCCAGTAGTTTGACAGGCGCCTCAACTAATGAAAAACTGTTTTTT. Translated: CASSLTGASTNEKLFF.

Ten or more counts support this clone. The V gene is TRBV6-5, the J gene TRBJ2-2; 8 bases are shared with TRBD2. V lost 11 bases and J lost 1; bases outside the gene matches: 9. The germline V gene has CDR1 MNHEY and CDR2 SVGAGI. This CDR3 comprises 15 residues. In DNA form, the CDR3 reads TGTGCCGCTTCCCGGGGGGGTCAGAACACCGGGGAGCTGTTTTTT. This sequence encodes CAASRGGQNTGELFF.

The genes are TRBV10-3 and TRBJ1-1; tentatively, D is TRBD1 (5 bases). The CDR3 is 11 amino acids. Germline CDR1 ENHRY, CDR2 SYGVKD. Trimming stripped 7 bases from V and 7 bases from J, with 10 bases between. CDR3 DNA: TGTGCCATCAAAGGGGTCGATGAAGCTTTCTTT. Translating it yields CAIKGVDEAFF.

J is TRBJ2-2 and V is TRBV3-1 (or the pseudogene TRBV3-2), with D unresolved. CDR3 length: 14 residues. The V gene's germline CDR1 is LGHDT and CDR2 YNNKEL (reference sequence). V lost 3 bases to trimming and J lost 5 bases, with 10 bases between them. The CDR3 sequence: CASSQAGWTGELFF. The CDR3 DNA reads as TGTGCCAGCAGCCAGGCAGGATGGACCGGGGAGCTGTTTTTT.

The gene calls are TRBV19 and TRBJ1-2; 7 bases are shared with TRBD1. The CDR3 loop spans 13 amino acids. Losses at the gene ends were 5 bases for V and 7 bases for J; bases not matched to a gene: 7. The V gene's germline CDR1 is LNHDA and CDR2 SQIVND (reference sequence). CDR3 bases: TGTGCCAGTAGTCCGAGACAGGGTGCTGGCTACACCTTC. Amino acid sequence: CASSPRQGAGYTF. The whole variable domain, filled in from reference TRBV19 and TRBJ1-2, reads DGGITQSPKYLFRKEGQNVTLSCEQNLNHDAMYWYRQDPGQGLRLIYYSQIVNDFQKGDIAEGYSVSREKKESFPLTVTSAQKNPTAFYLCASSPRQGAGYTFGSGTRLTVV.

The V gene is TRBV15, the J gene TRBJ2-5; 10 bases align to TRBD1. The CDR3 is 14 residues long. Germline V lookup: CDR1 LNHNV, CDR2 YYDKDF (reference sequence). V lost 5 bases and J lost 5; bases outside the gene matches: 5. The CDR3 region has the DNA TGTGCCACCAGCGGCGACAGGGGGCCGGAGACCCAGTACTTC. Its protein is CATSGDRGPETQYF. Supplemented by reference TRBV15 and TRBJ2-5, the full variable domain reads DAMVIQNPRYQVTQFGKPVTLSCSQTLNHNVMYWYQQKSSQAPKLLFHYYDKDFNNEADTPDNFQSRRPNTSFCFLDIRSPGLGDTAMYLCATSGDRGPETQYFGPGTRLLVL.

J is TRBJ2-5 and V is TRBV4-1, with D tentatively TRBD1 (6 bases). Germline V lookup: CDR1 MGHRA, CDR2 YSYEKL. The length of the CDR3 is 14 residues. V lost 1 base and J 5 bases, leaving 11 bases between the germline ends. The CDR3 protein is CASSQGRGSETQYF. Written as DNA, the CDR3 is TGCGCCAGCAGCCAAGGAAGGGGGTCCGAGACCCAGTACTTC.

This chain joins TRBV28 and TRBJ2-5; D is perhaps TRBD2 (7 bases). V lost 5 bases to trimming and J lost 4 bases, with 20 bases between them. CDR3 length: 16 amino acids. Germline-derived CDR1 and CDR2 are MDHEN and SYDVKM. The CDR3 here is CASSTSGEGEVETQYF. CDR3 nucleotides: TGTGCCAGCAGTACTTCAGGGGAGGGAGAGGTAGAGACCCAGTACTTC.

The chain has TRBV11-3 and TRBJ2-2; 7 bases line up with TRBD1. The germline CDR1 and CDR2 sequences are SGHNT and YENEEA. After removal of 5 bases from V and 4 bases from J, the junction contained 7 bases not matched to a gene. This CDR3 is built from 15 residues. The CDR3 here is CASSGRGGPTGELFF. CDR3 in DNA: TGTGCCAGCAGCGGAAGAGGGGGCCCCACCGGGGAGCTGTTTTTT.

The chain joins TRBV7-8 to TRBJ2-1, with 11 bases aligning to TRBD2. Germline V gives CDR1 SGHVS, CDR2 FQNEAQ. CDR3 length: 15 residues. Trimming cost V 5 bases and J 8 bases; bases outside gene matches: 8. The CDR3 loop reads CASSRLAGGPDEQFF. DNA for the CDR3: TGTGCCAGCAGCCGGTTAGCGGGAGGGCCGGATGAGCAGTTCTTC. The whole variable domain, remainder taken from reference TRBV7-8 and TRBJ2-1, is GAGVSQSPRYKVAKRGQDVALRCDPISGHVSLFWYQQALGQGPEFLTYFQNEAQLDKSGLPSDRFFAERPEGSVSTLKIQRTQQEDSAVYLCASSRLAGGPDEQFFGPGTRLTVL.

V gene TRBV4-1 combines with J gene TRBJ2-3; 11 nucleotides match TRBD2. The CDR3 has 18 amino acids. CDR1 and CDR2 (germline): MGHRA, YSYEKL. The trim removed 0 bases at V and 2 bases at J, leaving 7 bases unmatched. DNA for the CDR3: TGCGCCAGCAGCCAAGATAGGTGGACTAGCGGGTACACAGATACGCAGTATTTT. Translated, it gives CASSQDRWTSGYTDTQYF.

The gene calls are TRBV7-9 and TRBJ2-4; TRBD2 is a possible D gene (6 bases). Germline V gene lookup returns CDR1 SEHNR and CDR2 FQNEAQ (reference sequence). V was trimmed by 1 base and J by 0 bases, leaving 7 bases between them. The CDR3 covers 15 residues. CDR3 sequence: CASSLGGAAKNIQYF. DNA for the CDR3: TGTGCCAGCAGCTTAGGCGGGGCAGCCAAAAACATTCAGTACTTC.

The V gene is TRBV12-3 or TRBV12-4, the J gene TRBJ2-2; the D gene is possibly TRBD1 (5 bases). CDR3 length equals 13 residues. V shed 8 bases and J shed 0 bases, with 7 bases lying between them. CDR3 bases: TGTGCCAGCCGGACACCGAACACCGGGGAGCTGTTTTTT. Translation gives CASRTPNTGELFF.

V is TRBV24-1 and J is TRBJ2-1; 10 positions match TRBD2. CDR3 length equals 17 residues. The V and J ends lost 4 bases and 4 bases, in that order; junction bases with no gene match: 9. The germline CDR1 and CDR2 sequences are KGHDR and SFDVKD. CDR3 amino acids: CATSDPSGRGRYNEQFF. CDR3 sequence (DNA): TGTGCCACCAGTGACCCCAGCGGGAGGGGGAGGTACAATGAGCAGTTCTTC.

The V and J genes are TRBV5-1 and TRBJ2-3, with 9 bases that match TRBD1. The CDR3 loop spans 13 amino acids. Trimming at V came to 7 bases and at J to 7 bases, leaving 7 bases not matched to a gene. CDR1 and CDR2 from the germline V gene are SGHRS and YFSETQ. The CDR3 protein is CASEPGQGNTQYF. The CDR3 region has the DNA TGCGCCAGCGAGCCGGGACAGGGTAATACGCAGTATTTT.

The chain combines TRBV6-5 with TRBJ1-6, with D possibly being TRBD1 (6 bases). V lost 4 bases, J lost 0 bases, and 10 bases lay in between. This CDR3 comprises 16 residues. CDR1 is MNHEY, CDR2 SVGAGI, per germline. CDR3 protein: CASSLGHGSYNSPLHF. In nucleotides, the CDR3 is TGTGCCAGCAGTTTGGGACACGGCTCCTATAATTCACCCCTCCACTTT.

The rearrangement joins TRBV5-1 to TRBJ1-2; 7 positions agree with TRBD1. Germline V CDR1 and CDR2: SGHRS, YFSETQ. V lost 0 bases to trimming and J lost 6 bases; unmatched junction nucleotides: 5. The CDR3 loop spans 14 amino acids. CDR3 DNA: TGCGCCAGCAGCTTGGAGACAGGGAGCGATGGCTACACCTTC. Its translation is CASSLETGSDGYTF.